This is a list of T cell receptor beta chains from one sample in a study of T-cell reconstitution after alpha-beta-depleted transplantation in children. TCRdb redid the calling of the PCR reads with MiXCR, one entry per CDR3 protein. The sample lists fewer than 700,000 distinct CDR3 sequences; around 23% were seen once. The sequencing here drew on PBMCs, mostly from graft donor cells, taken 360 days after TCRalphabeta/CD19-depleted stem cell transplant. These receptor sequences come from a boy in the first two years of life who had a stem cell transplant for acute myeloid leukemia, so the T cells may come from the graft donor. Both conserved end residues are part of each CDR3. D genes are given only for firm matches. A row's size may be missing; if present it is once, few, many or a size class.

CDR3 length	D gene	J gene	clone size	V gene	CDR3 protein	CDR3 DNA
15	TRBD2	TRBJ2-2	few	TRBV6-5	CASSYARGDDGELFF	TGTGCCAGCAGTTACGCTCGGGGGGACGACGGGGAGCTGTTTTTT
18	NA	TRBJ2-1	NA	TRBV6-5	CASSYEWDWSAPYNEQFF	TGTGCCAGCAGTTACGAATGGGACTGGAGCGCGCCTTACAATGAGCAGTTCTTC
16	NA	TRBJ1-1	NA	TRBV20-1	CSARVRGRVMNTEAFF	TGCAGTGCTAGAGTTAGGGGGAGAGTCATGAACACTGAAGCTTTCTTT
14	NA	TRBJ1-6	many	TRBV15	CATSRKVADSPLHF	TGTGCCACCAGCAGGAAGGTAGCCGATTCACCCCTCCACTTT
14	NA	TRBJ2-7	few	TRBV6-5	CASSYSSRGYEQYF	TGTGCCAGCAGTTACTCGAGTAGGGGATACGAGCAGTACTTC
17	NA	TRBJ1-1	few	TRBV29-1	CSVGLIETVLTNTEAFF	TGCAGCGTTGGTCTGATCGAGACAGTGTTGACGAACACTGAAGCTTTCTTT
14	NA	TRBJ2-3	NA	TRBV6-5	CASSYLQRTDTQYF	TGTGCCAGCAGTTACCTACAACGCACAGATACGCAGTATTTT
13	NA	TRBJ2-3	few	TRBV6-5	CASSWTDTDTQYF	TGTGCCAGCAGTTGGACAGACACAGATACGCAGTATTTT
14	NA	TRBJ2-6	NA	TRBV15	CATSPVSGANVLTF	TGTGCCACCAGCCCAGTCTCTGGGGCCAACGTCCTGACTTTC
17	TRBD2	TRBJ2-1	NA	TRBV6-5	CASSYPPGGGGYNEQFF	TGTGCCAGCAGTTATCCCCCGGGCGGGGGGGGTTACAATGAGCAGTTCTTC
14	NA	TRBJ1-1	NA	TRBV4-2	CASSPGLANTEAFF	TGTGCCAGCAGCCCGGGACTTGCGAACACTGAAGCTTTCTTT
15	NA	TRBJ2-5	many	TRBV9	CASSLTSRAEETQYF	TGTGCCAGCAGCCTCACCTCGAGGGCCGAAGAGACCCAGTACTTC
18	TRBD2	TRBJ2-2	NA	TRBV7-2	CASSLAASGALNTGELFF	TGTGCCAGCAGCTTAGCGGCTAGCGGGGCCCTTAACACCGGGGAGCTGTTTTTT
12	NA	TRBJ2-5	many	TRBV28	CASSLLGETQYF	TGTGCCAGCAGTTTGCTCGGGGAGACCCAGTACTTC
15	TRBD2	TRBJ2-1	NA	TRBV20-1	CSVPGLAGLRGEQFF	TGCAGTGTCCCGGGACTAGCGGGGCTAAGAGGGGAGCAGTTCTTC
13	NA	TRBJ2-5	many	TRBV7-9	CASLGVLRETQYF	TGTGCCAGCCTCGGGGTTCTCAGAGAGACCCAGTACTTC
13	NA	TRBJ2-1	NA	TRBV20-1	CSARDPGRSEQFF	TGCAGTGCTAGAGATCCTGGTCGGTCTGAGCAGTTCTTC
13	NA	TRBJ2-5	many	TRBV12-3/TRBV12-4	CASSFVVTETQYF	TGTGCCAGCAGTTTCGTGGTTACGGAGACCCAGTACTTC
14	NA	TRBJ1-5	many	TRBV11-2	CASSLTQTNQPQHF	TGTGCCAGCAGCTTAACGCAGACGAATCAGCCCCAGCATTTT
17	NA	TRBJ2-1	NA	TRBV7-6	CASSLSMETSSYNEQFF	TGTGCCAGCAGCTTATCCATGGAGACCAGCTCCTACAATGAGCAGTTCTTC
10	NA	TRBJ2-3	once	TRBV5-8	CASSFGQQYF	TGTGCCAGCAGCTTTGGTCAGCAGTATTTT
13	TRBD1	TRBJ1-4	NA	TRBV6-5	CASSHDRDEKLFF	TGTGCCAGCAGTCACGACAGGGATGAAAAACTGTTTTTT
13	NA	TRBJ1-3	few	TRBV12-3/TRBV12-4	CASSTGGGDTIYF	TGTGCCAGCAGTACCGGGGGTGGGGACACCATATATTTT
16	NA	TRBJ1-5	NA	TRBV7-8	CASSEWTEDSNQPQHF	TGTGCCAGCAGCGAGTGGACAGAAGATAGCAATCAGCCCCAGCATTTT
15	TRBD1	TRBJ2-5	NA	TRBV5-4	CASSPRQGIQETQYF	TGTGCCAGCAGCCCCCGACAGGGGATACAAGAGACCCAGTACTTC
17	TRBD1	TRBJ2-2	NA	TRBV10-3	CATLPSGRGGASGELFF	TGTGCCACCCTACCCAGCGGCCGAGGGGGCGCGTCCGGGGAGCTGTTTTTT
18	TRBD1	TRBJ2-6	NA	TRBV28	CASSGRTGGTPGANVLTF	TGTGCCAGCAGTGGAAGGACAGGGGGCACCCCTGGGGCCAACGTCCTGACTTTC
17	TRBD2	TRBJ2-5	NA	TRBV5-1	CASSIRLAGGKQETQYF	TGCGCCAGCAGCATTCGACTAGCGGGGGGGAAGCAAGAGACCCAGTACTTC
13	TRBD2	TRBJ2-5	NA	TRBV20-1	CSVTLAGAETQYF	TGCAGTGTCACACTAGCGGGGGCGGAGACCCAGTACTTC
15	TRBD2	TRBJ2-6	few	TRBV6-1	CASSTGTTGANVLTF	TGTGCCAGCAGTACCGGGACTACTGGGGCCAACGTCCTGACTTTC
13	NA	TRBJ2-5	NA	TRBV2	CASSVRVQETQYF	TGTGCCAGCAGTGTAAGGGTGCAAGAGACCCAGTACTTC
15	NA	TRBJ1-1	many	TRBV11-3	CASSLPGTVNTEAFF	TGTGCCAGCAGCCTACCTGGGACCGTGAACACTGAAGCTTTCTTT
14	NA	TRBJ2-7	NA	TRBV2	CASSILGGTNEQYF	NA
14	TRBD1	TRBJ1-5	NA	TRBV20-1	CSALRGSSNQPQHF	TGCAGTGCTCTCAGGGGGTCTAGCAATCAGCCCCAGCATTTT
14	TRBD1	TRBJ1-1	few	TRBV25-1	CASSDRGQGTEAFF	TGTGCCAGCAGTGATCGGGGACAGGGAACTGAAGCTTTCTTT
14	NA	TRBJ2-5	many	TRBV28	CASRPTGGKETQYF	TGTGCCAGCCGCCCGACAGGAGGAAAGGAGACCCAGTACTTC
15	NA	TRBJ1-1	few	TRBV14	CASSQEGYRRTEAFF	TGTGCCAGCAGCCAAGAAGGGTACAGACGCACTGAAGCTTTCTTT
14	NA	TRBJ2-7	NA	TRBV4-3	CASSQGSTADEQYF	TGCGCCAGCAGCCAAGGATCCACAGCGGACGAGCAGTACTTC
14	TRBD2	TRBJ2-3	once	TRBV25-1	CASSTGGETDTQYF	TGTGCCAGCAGTACGGGGGGAGAGACAGATACGCAGTATTTT
12	TRBD1	TRBJ1-2	NA	TRBV29-1	CSATGGSEGYTF	TGCAGCGCGACAGGGGGCTCGGAAGGCTACACCTTC
15	NA	TRBJ2-7	few	TRBV20-1	CSATPTDRSSYEQYF	TGCAGTGCTACCCCCACGGACCGGAGCTCCTACGAGCAGTACTTC
16	TRBD2	TRBJ2-1	few	TRBV11-2	CASSLEMAGGYNEQFF	TGTGCCAGCAGCTTAGAAATGGCGGGGGGGTACAATGAGCAGTTCTTC
15	TRBD1	TRBJ2-3	NA	TRBV7-9	CASSLGRWGQGAQYF	TGTGCCAGCAGCTTAGGTCGCTGGGGACAGGGTGCGCAGTATTTT
14	NA	TRBJ2-3	few	TRBV2	CASRTVWSTDTQYF	TGTGCCAGCAGGACAGTTTGGTCCACAGATACGCAGTATTTT
12	NA	TRBJ2-3	few	TRBV5-4	CASSPDPGPQYF	TGTGCCAGCAGCCCCGACCCTGGGCCGCAGTATTTT
12	NA	TRBJ1-2	few	TRBV12-3/TRBV12-4	CASSLPHTGYTF	TGTGCCAGCAGTTTACCACATACCGGCTACACCTTC
15	NA	TRBJ1-5	NA	TRBV4-3	CASSPSSGYNQPQHF	TGCGCCAGCAGCCCGTCGAGTGGATACAATCAGCCCCAGCATTTT
17	TRBD1	TRBJ2-1	NA	TRBV9	CASSVGGTGPAYNEQFF	TGTGCCAGCAGCGTAGGGGGGACAGGGCCGGCCTACAATGAGCAGTTCTTC
14	TRBD1	TRBJ1-1	many	TRBV7-8	CASSLTGGLTEAFF	TGTGCCAGCAGCTTGACAGGGGGGCTCACTGAAGCTTTCTTT
14	NA	TRBJ1-2	NA	TRBV12-3/TRBV12-4	CASSYVQGWFGYTF	TGTGCCAGCAGCTACGTACAGGGTTGGTTTGGCTACACCTTC
14	NA	TRBJ2-7	NA	TRBV20-1	CSVLIDPRSYEQYF	TGCAGTGTTTTAATAGACCCGCGATCCTACGAGCAGTACTTC
16	NA	TRBJ2-2	NA	TRBV21-1	CASSTPGTGVTGELFF	TGTGCCAGCAGCACTCCCGGGACAGGGGTCACCGGGGAGCTGTTTTTT
14	NA	TRBJ2-5	few	TRBV4-2	CASSQSSKGETQYF	TGTGCCAGCAGCCAGTCTTCGAAGGGTGAGACCCAGTACTTC
13	NA	TRBJ2-7	many	TRBV6-1	CASKIGLSYEQYF	TGTGCCAGCAAGATCGGACTGTCCTACGAGCAGTACTTC
13	NA	TRBJ2-3	NA	TRBV12-3/TRBV12-4	CASTPPGLDTQYF	TGTGCCAGCACTCCCCCGGGCCTGGATACGCAGTATTTT
15	TRBD2	TRBJ2-1	few	TRBV20-1	CSAQTSPSSYNEQFF	TGCAGTGCCCAGACTAGCCCGAGCTCCTACAATGAGCAGTTCTTC
15	NA	TRBJ1-2	NA	TRBV20-1	CSARDQGNRIYGYTF	TGCAGTGCTAGAGATCAAGGGAACAGGATCTATGGCTACACCTTC
13	NA	TRBJ1-5	NA	TRBV20-1	CSASGPQNQPQHF	TGCAGTGCTAGTGGACCGCAGAATCAGCCCCAGCATTTT
16	TRBD1	TRBJ1-6	many	TRBV7-2	CASSLGGTGDNSPLHF	TGTGCCAGCAGCTTAGGCGGGACAGGGGATAATTCACCCCTCCACTTT
16	NA	TRBJ2-2	NA	TRBV5-6	CASSLEGESRTGELFF	TGTGCCAGCAGCTTGGAAGGGGAATCACGTACCGGGGAGCTGTTTTTT